Listed below are T cell receptor beta chains from one sample, sequenced in a study of Graves' ophthalmopathy and Graves' hyperthyroidism. MiXCR, run by TCRdb on the multiplex PCR reads, gives a single entry per CDR3 protein. This sample has 740,000 or so distinct CDR3 sequences, with 40% found just once. Sequencing input: peripheral blood. The receptors stem from an adult man with Graves' ophthalmopathy. The CDR3 runs from the conserved cysteine through the conserved F or W. A D gene is named only where the DNA matches it firmly. A clone size is listed for some rows: how often the clone was seen (once, few, many), or a class if it is expanded.

J gene	D gene	V gene	clone size	CDR3 protein	CDR3 DNA
TRBJ2-7	NA	TRBV9	NA	CASSVTGNSGNTRSGCWQYF	TGTGCCAGCAGCGTAACAGGGAACTCTGGAAACACCAGGTCAGGCTGCTGGCAGTACTTC
TRBJ1-5	NA	TRBV12-3/TRBV12-4	NA	CASSLVLGPQHF	TGTGCCAGCAGCTTGGTACTTGGGCCCCAGCATTTT
TRBJ2-2	NA	TRBV10-3	NA	CAISEGILNTGELFF	TGTGCCATCAGTGAAGGCATCCTGAACACCGGGGAGCTGTTTTTT
TRBJ1-2	NA	TRBV29-1	many	CSVEVGQSNYGYTF	TGCAGCGTTGAAGTCGGCCAGTCTAACTATGGCTACACCTTC
TRBJ2-7	NA	TRBV4-2	few	CASSQGTSSSYEQYF	TGTGCCAGCAGCCAGGGGACGTCGAGCTCCTACGAGCAGTACTTC
TRBJ2-7	TRBD1	TRBV20-1	NA	CSARGWQGATYEQYF	TGCAGTGCTAGAGGGTGGCAGGGGGCCACCTACGAGCAGTACTTC
TRBJ1-6	NA	TRBV25-1	NA	CASSERGGESPLHF	TGTGCCAGCAGTGAACGGGGAGGGGAATCACCCCTCCACTTT
TRBJ1-1	NA	TRBV12-3/TRBV12-4	NA	CASSRRRVNTEAFF	TGTGCCAGCAGCCGGAGACGCGTGAACACTGAAGCTTTCTTT
TRBJ1-5	NA	TRBV12-3/TRBV12-4	many	CASRNQGIGNQPQHF	TGTGCCAGCAGGAATCAGGGGATCGGGAATCAGCCCCAGCATTTT
TRBJ1-2	TRBD1	TRBV24-1	NA	CATSDPGTGDGDGYTF	TGTGCCACCAGTGACCCAGGGACAGGGGATGGTGATGGCTACACCTTC
TRBJ2-5	TRBD1	TRBV10-3	many	CAISETRNRGEETQYF	TGTGCCATCAGTGAGACTCGAAACAGGGGAGAAGAGACCCAGTACTTC
TRBJ1-4	NA	TRBV7-9	NA	CASSVGAEEEKLFF	TGTGCCAGCAGCGTGGGAGCGGAGGAGGAAAAACTGTTTTTT
TRBJ1-1	NA	TRBV5-8	few	CASTRQGRSEAFF	TGTGCCAGCACCCGGCAGGGGCGGTCTGAAGCTTTCTTT
TRBJ1-5	TRBD1	TRBV6-6	NA	CASSYSPRGNQPQHF	TGTGCCAGCAGTTACTCCCCCAGGGGGAATCAGCCCCAGCATTTT
TRBJ1-2	TRBD1	TRBV2	NA	CASERPGGGYTF	TGTGCCAGCGAGAGACCAGGGGGCGGCTACACCTTC
TRBJ2-7	NA	TRBV19	NA	CAKNRGGTYEQYF	TGTGCCAAAAACAGGGGAGGGACCTACGAGCAGTACTTC
TRBJ1-2	TRBD1	TRBV15	NA	CASRHGQAYGYTF	TGTGCCAGCCGTCACGGACAGGCCTATGGCTACACCTTC
TRBJ1-5	NA	TRBV9	many	CASSVEGSSGEPQHF	TGTGCCAGCAGCGTTGAAGGGAGTTCTGGGGAGCCCCAGCATTTT
TRBJ1-5	NA	TRBV2	many	CASSGGGGGFQPQHF	TGTGCCAGCAGTGGAGGGGGTGGAGGTTTTCAGCCCCAGCATTTT
TRBJ2-5	NA	TRBV29-1	NA	CSVATGLGPETQYF	TGCAGCGTTGCGACAGGTTTGGGGCCGGAGACCCAGTACTTC
TRBJ2-5	NA	TRBV12-3/TRBV12-4	NA	CASTLTLQETQYF	TGTGCCAGCACCCTGACACTCCAAGAGACCCAGTACTTC
TRBJ1-1	NA	TRBV10-3	NA	CVISVSQGMNTGAFF	TGTGTCATCAGTGTAAGTCAGGGAATGAACACTGGAGCTTTCTTT
TRBJ2-7	TRBD2	TRBV7-2	many	CASSLGLAEAEQYF	TGTGCCAGCAGCTTAGGGCTAGCGGAGGCCGAGCAGTACTTC
TRBJ2-7	TRBD1	TRBV25-1	many	CASSGPDRGSESYEQYF	TGTGCCAGCAGTGGCCCGGACAGGGGGTCGGAATCCTACGAGCAGTACTTC
TRBJ1-1	NA	TRBV19	few	CASRNRSMNTEAFF	TGTGCCAGTAGGAACAGGAGCATGAACACTGAAGCTTTCTTT
TRBJ1-2	NA	TRBV5-4	NA	CAWSPGVSNGYTF	TGTGCCTGGAGCCCGGGGGTCTCTAATGGCTACACCTTC
TRBJ1-6	NA	TRBV9	NA	CASSVGEDSNNSPLHF	TGTGCCAGCAGCGTAGGGGAGGATAGCAACAATTCACCCCTCCACTTT
TRBJ2-2	NA	TRBV7-9	NA	CAWSAYPRSGTGELFF	TGTGCCTGGAGCGCTTACCCTCGGTCGGGCACCGGGGAGCTGTTTTTT
TRBJ1-2	NA	TRBV14	many	CASSQRTFAYGYTF	TGTGCCAGCAGCCAAAGGACCTTCGCCTATGGCTACACCTTC
TRBJ2-7	TRBD2	TRBV20-1	NA	CSARKRTGTSGNSYEQYF	TGCAGTGCTAGAAAAAGGACCGGGACTAGCGGGAACTCCTACGAGCAGTACTTC
TRBJ1-4	NA	TRBV20-1	few	CSVRKEGGTEKLFF	TGCAGTGTTCGGAAGGAGGGGGGTACTGAAAAACTGTTTTTT
TRBJ2-5	TRBD1	TRBV24-1	many	CATSDGTGGDPKETQYF	TGTGCCACCAGTGACGGGACAGGGGGAGACCCTAAAGAGACCCAGTACTTC
TRBJ2-5	NA	TRBV20-1	NA	CSAASGVQETQYF	TGCAGTGCAGCTAGTGGGGTCCAAGAGACCCAGTACTTC
TRBJ2-7	NA	TRBV9	NA	CAISPRGPYEQYF	TGTGCCATCTCCCCAAGGGGACCCTACGAGCAGTACTTC
TRBJ2-3	NA	TRBV24-1	few	CATSGGPSTDTQYF	TGTGCCACCAGTGGCGGGCCTAGCACAGATACGCAGTATTTT
TRBJ2-2	TRBD2	TRBV7-9	few	CASSFSGGGELFF	TGTGCCAGCAGCTTTAGCGGGGGCGGGGAGCTGTTTTTT
TRBJ1-2	NA	TRBV10-3	once	CAIVRGGTHGYTF	TGTGCTATCGTCCGCGGGGGTACCCATGGCTACACCTTC
TRBJ2-2	NA	TRBV7-9	few	CASSFPRGTVTGELFF	TGTGCCAGCAGTTTCCCCCGGGGGACCGTCACCGGGGAGCTGTTTTTT
TRBJ2-5	NA	TRBV9	NA	CASSQEKGQIESSYQETQYF	TGTGCCAGCAGCCAAGAGAAGGGGCAAATAGAGTCCTCGTACCAAGAGACCCAGTACTTC
TRBJ1-3	NA	TRBV3-1	NA	CASSQDGGYAISGNTIYF	TGTGCCAGCAGCCAAGACGGTGGCTATGCGATCTCTGGAAACACCATATATTTT
TRBJ1-1	NA	TRBV5-8	many	CASGRMNTEAFF	TGTGCCAGCGGAAGGATGAACACTGAAGCTTTCTTT
TRBJ2-1	NA	TRBV10-3	NA	CAISATYNEQFF	TGTGCCATCTCGGCTACCTACAATGAGCAGTTCTTC
TRBJ1-5	TRBD1	TRBV25-1	NA	CASVGYGTGGNQPQHF	TGTGCCAGCGTGGGCTACGGGACAGGGGGCAACCAGCCCCAGCATTTT
TRBJ1-1	TRBD1	TRBV24-1	NA	CATTGDRHNTEAFF	TGTGCCACCACCGGGGACAGGCACAACACTGAAGCTTTCTTT
TRBJ1-5	TRBD1	TRBV2	many	CASRPGQGVLQPQHF	TGTGCCAGCCGACCGGGACAGGGGGTCCTGCAGCCCCAGCATTTT
TRBJ2-5	NA	TRBV10-3	NA	CAISATETNQETQYF	TGTGCCATCAGCGCCACCGAGACCAATCAAGAGACCCAGTACTTC
TRBJ2-7	NA	TRBV9	few	CASSATDTPYEQYF	TGTGCCAGCAGCGCGACAGATACTCCCTACGAGCAGTACTTC
TRBJ1-1	NA	TRBV9	many	CASSVDETGVAFF	TGTGCCAGCAGCGTAGATGAGACGGGCGTGGCTTTCTTT
TRBJ2-3	TRBD2	TRBV12-3/TRBV12-4	once	CASSSRDYTDTQYF	TGTGCCAGCAGCTCACGGGACTACACAGATACGCAGTATTTT
TRBJ1-2	TRBD1	TRBV20-1	many	CSARFGMDREFGGYTF	TGCAGTGCTAGATTCGGTATGGACAGGGAGTTTGGAGGCTACACCTTC
TRBJ1-3	NA	TRBV29-1	NA	CSAPGAPNTIYF	TGCAGCGCCCCAGGGGCCCCGAACACCATATATTTT
TRBJ2-1	NA	TRBV14	NA	CASSLVLYNEQFF	TGTGCCAGCAGCCTCGTTTTGTACAATGAGCAGTTCTTC